This T cell receptor beta chain was recorded in a study of T cell responses to AZD1222 COVID-19 vaccine (dated by TCRdb to the early 2020s). About the investigation overall: AZD1222 recipients whose second dose came at about 4 weeks and those whose second dose came at about 12 weeks were combined into one group, since spike-specific TCR depth and breadth did not differ between the two schedules. Trial participants were enrolled by age into 18-55, 56-69 and 70-plus year subgroups, with about 150, 27 and 61 TCR-sequenced participants respectively. TCR sequencing was performed for 233 trial participants, of whom around 200 were given two doses of AZD1222 and some 26 were given two doses of MenACWY control vaccine.

Here is what the overall study found, with its caveats: Reportedly, almost half of the unique spike-specific TCRs recognized epitopes lying outside the regions that are mutated in the B.1.351 and B.1.1.7 variants. Because no samples from the day 14 peak response were available, repertoires could be characterized only after the peak T cell response. Only five or six AZD1222 recipients were SARS-CoV-2 seropositive at baseline, limiting conclusions about previously exposed vaccinees. The whole spike protein was spanned by vaccine-associated CD4 TCRs, and dominant responses were seen in regions 160-218 and 743-854. In the small 56-69-year group, the increase in depth fell short of significance, most likely because of low power. Participants were mostly white British and included more females than males, and it was suggested by the authors that clonal diversity may have been underestimated. Spike-specific TCR breadth and depth rose significantly after two AZD1222 doses compared with day 0 and with MenACWY recipients.

The sample's time point label, in plain terms: baseline before first vaccination. Samples from vaccinated people were obtained from the UK trials COV001 and COV002, which included a single-blind randomized controlled phase 2/3 trial of AZD1222 (ChAdOx1 nCoV-19) in healthy adults. Trial participant PBMC samples were collected at day 0 and day 28 after the second dose for TCRbeta chain sequencing. A remark on this clone: The target of this receptor is not known. Base qualities are not at hand, and no much larger clone is one base apart.

The CDR3 numbers 14 residues from cysteine through phenylalanine. Solely the CDR3 DNA is kept, with 42 bases framed from the first base. Deletion took 5 bases off V and 4 bases off J, with a span of 14 bases between the germline ends. CDR1 and CDR2 are drawn from the germline V gene (reference sequence): LNHDA, SQIVND. The CDR3 regions of human TCRbeta chains were analyzed by immunosequencing. The paper's data handling went like this. Repertoire TCRs were matched against a reference library of SARS-CoV-2-specific TCRs generated with the MIRA antigen-specificity platform. Breadth meant the fraction of unique TCRs that were SARS-CoV-2-associated, whereas depth meant the fraction of total T cells that were SARS-CoV-2-associated. Using the MIRA data, each spike-specific TCR was mapped to the spike region that the TCR reacts to and placed in a CD4 or CD8 class. Log10-transformed breadth and depth values were compared by one-way ANOVA with Sidak's multiple comparisons tests. TCRdb holds this immuneACCESS table with in-frame rearrangements only. Some clones are missing; in checked studies, unresolved V genes explain under half, and the rest has no known cause. D and trimming were read from the DNA, whereas the V and J calls and clone size are those reported in that table. The sample records some 74,000 clones, around 82% of which are singletons. The top ten constitute under 25% of the sample.

The origin of this receptor is an adult in good health. This sample comprised peripheral blood, obtained on day 0 of AZD1222 vaccination. The chain is encoded by TRBV19 joined to TRBJ1-1, and possibly TRBD1, on 6 matching bases. The nucleotides are TGTGCCAGTAGTTATGACAGGATGAGCACTGAAGCTTTCTTT. Translated, this gives CASSYDRMSTEAFF. Extended through the reference TRBV19 and TRBJ1-1 proteins, this CDR3 yields the full variable domain: DGGITQSPKYLFRKEGQNVTLSCEQNLNHDAMYWYRQDPGQGLRLIYYSQIVNDFQKGDIAEGYSVSREKKESFPLTVTSAQKNPTAFYLCASSYDRMSTEAFFGQGTRLTVV.